Described below is a single TCR beta chain sequence and its context. Since a much larger clone is just one base distant, this may be a read error. Germline CDR1 is MDHEN and CDR2 is SYDVKM. Trimming shortened V by 1 base and J by 3 bases, and 7 bases separated the two germline ends. This CDR3 has 13 amino acids. This sample was taken from a study of tumor and adjacent non-tumor tissue in lung cancer. The library came from three nested PCR rounds adapted from ARM-PCR protocols. TCRdb re-analysed the multiplex PCR reads in MiXCR, keeping a single row per CDR3 protein. This sample has around 99,000 distinct CDR3 sequences; roughly 75% occur once, and the top ten carry more than 35%. RNA was extracted from bulk tissue without any cell sorting.

The receptor's source is a woman aged 55-70 years with non-small cell lung cancer. Sequenced sample: lung tumor tissue. The chain recombines TRBV28 with TRBJ2-7; D uncertain. CDR3 coding DNA: TGTGCCAGCAGTTTATACTCACTCTACGAGCAGTACTTC. It specifies CASSLYSLYEQYF.